Included here is one T cell receptor (beta chain) sequence, with context. Clones were sequenced by immunoSEQ multiplex PCR, and TCRdb holds only the in-frame ones, with some missing. The sample records more than 450,000 clones, approximately 86% being singletons. These data are taken from a study of blood T cell repertoires in COVID-19. Looking at the study overall: Sources were T cells, B-cell-depleted T cells, or PBMCs; the material itself was cDNA or gDNA.

Trimming pared 6 bases from V and 5 bases from J, leaving 7 bases between. Germline lookup yields CDR1 SGHNT and CDR2 YENEEA. The CDR3 is 12 amino acids. The chain uses TRBV11-3 and TRBJ2-2; D remains ambiguous. Sequenced sample: PBMCs or T cells enriched from blood (not recorded which). The receptor comes from a woman aged 18-29 years who had recovered from COVID-19. The CDR3 region has the DNA TGTGCCAGCAGTCGTACTACCGGGGAGCTGTTTTTT. Its protein is CASSRTTGELFF.